The 30 T cell receptor beta chains below come from one sample, sequenced in a study of cytomegalovirus exposure and HLA in healthy donors. TCRdb's table, derived via immunoSEQ multiplex PCR, lists solely in-frame clones and lacks some. Found here are tens of thousands of clones, about 97% of them singletons; the top ten hold 9.5% to 10%. Specimen: PBMCs. These TCRs come from a man aged 30-40 years in good health and CMV-seropositive.

The chain has TRBV2 and TRBJ2-1; a weak D match, TRBD2 (6 bases). The CDR3 length is 13 residues. The V gene's germline CDR1 is SNHLY and CDR2 FYNNEI. Trimming took 0 bases from V and 9 from J, leaving 9 bases between them. The CDR3 region is CASSEAGGAEQFF. In nucleotides, the CDR3 is TGTGCCAGCAGTGAAGCGGGAGGCGCTGAGCAGTTCTTC.

A single count supports this clone. The chain carries TRBV5-1 and TRBJ2-1, with D perhaps TRBD1 (6 bases). The V gene lost 0 bases and the J gene lost 7 bases, with 11 bases spanning the gap. CDR1 and CDR2 (germline): SGHRS, YFSETQ. The CDR3 is 14 residues long. CDR3 region: CASSLVLRGNEQFF. The CDR3 DNA reads as TGCGCCAGCAGCTTGGTTCTAAGGGGGAATGAGCAGTTCTTC.

This clone appeared a single time. The V gene is TRBV6-5, the J gene TRBJ1-1, with 7 bases lining up with TRBD1. CDR3 size: 14 residues. The trim removed 2 bases at V and 0 bases at J, leaving 0 bases unmatched. Germline loops: CDR1 MNHEY, CDR2 SVGAGI. The CDR3 protein is CASSYDRVNTEAFF. CDR3 DNA: TGTGCCAGCAGTTACGACAGGGTGAACACTGAAGCTTTCTTT.

The V gene is TRBV6-5, the J gene TRBJ2-5; 9 positions agree with TRBD1. The CDR3 length is 16 residues. Germline-derived CDR1 and CDR2 are MNHEY and SVGAGI. V trimming: 2 bases; J trimming: 5 bases; junction bases outside the gene matches: 9. The CDR3 nucleotides are TGTGCCAGCAGTTACGGTCCCGGGACAGGGAGGGAGACCCAGTACTTC. This codes for CASSYGPGTGRETQYF.

This chain uses TRBV29-1 with TRBJ2-7; TRBD1 aligns across 11 bases. This CDR3 contains 13 residues. The germline CDR1 and CDR2 sequences are SQVTM and ANQGSEA. Trimming took 3 bases from V and 5 from J; bases not matched to a gene: 3. The CDR3 protein is CSVDGQGADEQYF. CDR3 in DNA: TGCAGCGTTGACGGACAGGGGGCGGACGAGCAGTACTTC.

This chain connects TRBV13 to TRBJ2-3, with a weak D call TRBD1 (6 bases). The CDR3 contains 13 residues. V gave up 5 bases and J gave up 8 bases, with 14 bases separating them. CDR1 and CDR2 from the germline V gene are PRHDT and FYEKMQ (reference sequence). This CDR3 reads CASSPDSESTQYF. The CDR3 DNA is TGTGCCAGCAGCCCGGACAGTGAAAGTACGCAGTATTTT.

J is TRBJ2-7 and V is TRBV19; maybe TRBD2 (6 bases). The CDR3 extends over 14 amino acids. Trimming took off 3 bases at V and 0 bases at J, with 9 bases between the two ends. The germline gives CDR1 LNHDA, CDR2 SQIVND (reference sequence). This CDR3 is CASSMTGSSYEQYF. The CDR3 DNA reads TGTGCCAGTAGTATGACCGGGAGCTCCTACGAGCAGTACTTC.

J is TRBJ2-3 and V is TRBV27; no definite D call. The CDR3 contains 14 residues. The germline V gene encodes CDR1 MNHEY and CDR2 SMNVEV (reference sequence). V lost 4 bases and J lost 3, with 11 bases in between. CDR3 sequence reads: CASSSILETDTQYF. CDR3 DNA: TGTGCCAGCAGTTCTATCCTAGAGACAGATACGCAGTATTTT.

The gene calls are TRBV11-1 and TRBJ2-3, with a possible D match to TRBD2 (6 bases). Germline CDR1 reads SGHAT; CDR2 reads FQDESV (reference sequence). The V end was cut by 5 bases, the J end by 3 bases, with 15 bases between. The CDR3 consists of 15 residues. The CDR3 coding sequence is TGTGCCAGCAGCCGGAGGGCTCAGGGAACAGATACGCAGTATTTT. It codes for CASSRRAQGTDTQYF.

DNA for the CDR3: TGCGCCAGCAGCGGGACTAGCGGGAGCCGGGAGACCCAGTACTTC. The encoded protein is CASSGTSGSRETQYF. V usage is TRBV5-1 and J usage is TRBJ2-5; 14 positions agree with TRBD2. Trimming removed 4 bases from V and 5 bases from J; junction bases left unmatched: 4. This CDR3 has 15 amino acids. CDR1 and CDR2 from the germline V gene are SGHRS and YFSETQ.

The rearrangement joins TRBV6-1 to TRBJ2-3, with TRBD2 matching 16 bases. Germline CDR1 reads MNHNS; CDR2 reads SASEGT. The CDR3 has 19 amino acids. The V and J ends lost 4 bases and 5 bases, in that order; junction bases with no gene match: 12. The CDR3 spells CASSGSPGLAGGGRDTQYF. The CDR3 DNA reads as TGTGCCAGCAGTGGATCACCGGGACTAGCGGGAGGGGGGAGAGATACGCAGTATTTT.

The genes are TRBV19 and TRBJ2-5; TRBD1 matches 12 bases. This CDR3 has 13 residues. Germline V CDR1 and CDR2: LNHDA, SQIVND (reference sequence). The J segment lost 7 bases and the V segment lost 6 bases, leaving 3 bases of the junction unmatched. The CDR3 sequence is CASRGTGGLTQYF. DNA for the CDR3: TGTGCCAGTAGGGGGACAGGGGGCTTGACCCAGTACTTC.

The rearrangement uses TRBV2 and TRBJ2-1; D gene uncertain. CDR1 SNHLY and CDR2 FYNNEI come from the germline V gene. V dropped 8 bases and J dropped 2 bases, with 7 bases sitting between them. This CDR3 spans 12 amino acids. CDR3 sequence: CASSGPYNEQFF. The CDR3 nucleotides are TGTGCCAGCTCTGGGCCCTACAATGAGCAGTTCTTC.

The rearrangement links TRBV7-2 to TRBJ1-2; a weak D match, TRBD1 (6 bases). The CDR3 totals 15 residues. The germline V and J ends were trimmed by 5 bases and 2 bases, with 15 bases remaining between them. The germline gives CDR1 SGHTA, CDR2 FQGNSA. CDR3 DNA: TGTGCCAGCAGCCCAACCCTAGGACAGAACTATGGCTACACCTTC. Its protein product is CASSPTLGQNYGYTF. Based on the CDR3 plus reference TRBV7-2 and TRBJ1-2, the full variable domain is GAGVSQSPSNKVTEKGKDVELRCDPISGHTALYWYRQSLGQGLEFLIYFQGNSAPDKSGLPSDRFSAERTGGSVSTLTIQRTQQEDSAVYLCASSPTLGQNYGYTFGSGTRLTVV.

The chain is built from TRBV9 and TRBJ2-7; TRBD2 aligns across 11 bases. J gave up 6 bases and V 3 bases, and 8 bases lay outside the gene matches. Germline loops: CDR1 SGDLS, CDR2 YYNGEE. The CDR3 consists of 15 residues. The CDR3, as DNA: TGTGCCAGCAGCGGCTCCGGGACTAGCGGTGTCGAGCAGTACTTC. This encodes CASSGSGTSGVEQYF.

This clone was seen just once. The V and J genes are TRBV6-6 and TRBJ1-1; 7 nucleotides match TRBD1. The length of the CDR3 is 14 residues. The germline V gene encodes CDR1 MNHNY and CDR2 SVGAGI (reference sequence). The V and J ends lost 9 bases and 6 bases, in that order; junction bases with no gene match: 13. The CDR3 nucleotides read TGTGCCAGTCGACAGGGTAGCCCCCGACCTGAAGCTTTCTTT. Translation: CASRQGSPRPEAFF.

The chain employs TRBV7-2 and TRBJ2-1; 7 nucleotides agree with TRBD2. Germline loops: CDR1 SGHTA, CDR2 FQGNSA. Unmatched junction bases numbered 10, after V lost 5 bases and J lost 6 bases. The CDR3 spans 15 residues. CDR3 nucleotide sequence: TGTGCCAGCAGCCCTCAGACTAGCAAGCTCAATGAGCAGTTCTTC. Translating it yields CASSPQTSKLNEQFF. The full variable domain, in which reference TRBV7-2 and TRBJ2-1 provide the parts outside the CDR3, is GAGVSQSPSNKVTEKGKDVELRCDPISGHTALYWYRQSLGQGLEFLIYFQGNSAPDKSGLPSDRFSAERTGGSVSTLTIQRTQQEDSAVYLCASSPQTSKLNEQFFGPGTRLTVL.

This clone was seen a few times. The rearrangement uses TRBV10-3 and TRBJ2-2; 11 positions match TRBD2. The CDR3 consists of 15 residues. Germline trimming cut 5 bases from V and 7 bases from J; bases unmatched to any gene: 6. Germline lookup yields CDR1 ENHRY and CDR2 SYGVKD. CDR3 amino acids: CAISPSGGHGGELFF. DNA for the CDR3: TGTGCCATCAGTCCTAGCGGGGGGCATGGCGGGGAGCTGTTTTTT.

The V call is TRBV6-1, the J call TRBJ1-2; TRBD1 agrees at 8 bases. Germline values: CDR1 MNHNS, CDR2 SASEGT. Trimming removed 11 bases from V and 8 bases from J; junction bases left unmatched: 10. The CDR3 contains 12 residues. CDR3 in amino acids: CAGERTGKGYTF. DNA of the CDR3: TGTGCCGGTGAACGGACAGGGAAAGGCTACACCTTC.

The chain recombines TRBV6-5 with TRBJ2-2; D gene uncertain. CDR1 and CDR2 (germline): MNHEY, SVGAGI. The CDR3 runs 12 residues. V was trimmed by 10 bases and J by 4 bases, leaving 10 bases between them. The CDR3 sequence: CATRLPTGELFF. The DNA of the CDR3 is TGTGCCACCCGGTTGCCCACCGGGGAGCTGTTTTTT.

V usage is TRBV4-3 and J usage is TRBJ2-1; D unresolved. The V end lost 1 base, the J end lost 7 bases, and 5 bases lay between the germline ends. Germline V lookup: CDR1 LGHNA, CDR2 YSLEER. There are 12 residues in the CDR3. CDR3 sequence: CASSQVRNEQFF. The DNA for the CDR3 is TGCGCCAGCAGCCAAGTGAGGAATGAGCAGTTCTTC.

The chain couples TRBV29-1 to TRBJ2-1, with D uncertain. CDR3 length: 14 amino acids. Germline CDR1 SQVTM, CDR2 ANQGSEA. The V gene lost 6 bases and the J gene lost 0 bases, with 12 bases spanning the gap. The CDR3 reads CSVALAISYNEQFF. In DNA, the CDR3 is TGCAGCGTCGCTTTGGCAATCTCCTACAATGAGCAGTTCTTC.

This clone was found once. This chain uses TRBV5-1 with TRBJ2-2; the match to TRBD2 covers 9 bases. CDR3 length: 17 residues. CDR1 is SGHRS and CDR2 is YFSETQ in the germline V gene. With 2 bases clipped from V and 1 base from J, the junction kept 6 bases outside the gene matches. Written as DNA, the CDR3 is TGCGCCAGCAGCTTCGGCGGGAGGGCCCAGAACACCGGGGAGCTGTTTTTT. Protein product: CASSFGGRAQNTGELFF.

The V and J genes are TRBV19 and TRBJ1-1, with no clear D. The CDR3 is 14 residues long. CDR1 and CDR2 (germline): LNHDA, SQIVND (reference sequence). V gave up 7 bases and J gave up 1 base, with 13 bases separating them. The CDR3 loop is CASTTRHSNTEAFF. CDR3 sequence (DNA): TGTGCCAGTACTACTAGACACTCGAACACTGAAGCTTTCTTT.

The CDR3 loop is CASSSTRGTQETQYF. CDR3 nucleotide sequence: TGCGCCAGCAGCTCCACCAGGGGGACCCAAGAGACCCAGTACTTC. V gene TRBV5-1 combines with J gene TRBJ2-5, with 7 bases matching TRBD1. The V gene end was trimmed by 3 bases and the J gene end by 1 base; junction bases not matched to a gene: 6. There are 15 residues in the CDR3. Germline values: CDR1 SGHRS, CDR2 YFSETQ.

The chain employs TRBV7-9 and TRBJ1-1, with D perhaps TRBD1 (5 bases). Per germline, CDR1 SEHNR and CDR2 FQNEAQ (reference sequence). Trimming shortened V by 1 base and J by 3 bases, and 6 bases separated the two germline ends. The CDR3 totals 13 residues. The CDR3 DNA reads TGTGCCAGCAGCTTAGGACAGTACACTGAAGCTTTCTTT. Amino acids: CASSLGQYTEAFF.

The V and J genes are TRBV14 and TRBJ2-7; 8 bases match TRBD2. There are 15 residues in the CDR3. Germline-derived CDR1 and CDR2 are SGHDN and FVKESK. The trim removed 3 bases at V and 3 bases at J, leaving 7 bases unmatched. Here the CDR3 DNA reads TGTGCCAGCAGCCATATAGCGGGAAACTACTACGAGCAGTACTTC. Translating it yields CASSHIAGNYYEQYF.

This clone showed up just once. The chain joins TRBV10-3 to TRBJ1-2; 8 nucleotides line up with TRBD1. There are 13 residues in the CDR3. Germline CDR1 and CDR2: ENHRY and SYGVKD. With 10 bases clipped from V and 1 base from J, the junction kept 5 bases outside the gene matches. CDR3 nucleotide sequence: TGTGCCAGTCAGGGGGCCGTTAACTATGGCTACACCTTC. Its translation is CASQGAVNYGYTF.

The chain joins TRBV28 to TRBJ1-1, with a possible D match to TRBD1 (5 bases). From germline, CDR1 is MDHEN and CDR2 SYDVKM. This CDR3 is 12 amino acids long. Trimming shortened V by 5 bases and J by 3 bases, and 7 bases separated the two germline ends. Here the CDR3 reads CASSPGYTEAFF. Here the CDR3 DNA reads TGTGCCAGCAGTCCAGGGTACACTGAAGCTTTCTTT.

The V gene is TRBV11-2, the J gene TRBJ1-1; D remains ambiguous. The CDR3 is 16 residues long. V lost 7 bases and J lost 2, with 20 bases in between. Germline V lookup: CDR1 SGHAT, CDR2 FQNNGV. The CDR3 sequence is CASTLDTLIGNTEAFF. CDR3 bases: TGTGCCAGCACCCTAGACACCCTAATTGGTAACACTGAAGCTTTCTTT.